This T cell receptor beta chain was captured in a study of cytomegalovirus exposure and HLA in healthy donors. Study-level information: Some 85 million unique TCRs, all from HLA-typed donors, were included in an early release of the data.

Both 60 Vbeta primers and 13 Jbeta primers went into the PCR. Sequenced by immunoSEQ multiplex PCR; TCRdb stores in-frame clones only, minus some. This table holds about 150,000 clones, roughly 80% found once. About this clone: Its specificity is unknown.

Germline V CDR1 and CDR2: LNHDA, SQIVND (reference sequence). This CDR3 is built from 13 residues. V was pared by 3 bases and J by 7 bases, with 3 bases of the junction left unmatched. Findings and caveats of the study: Being productive about 87% or about 30% of the time was typical of most TCR beta V segments in an earlier analysis. Several of the most significant clusters appeared, in a later analysis, to be linked to common viral pathogens.

The sequence derives from a woman in her thirties or forties in good health and CMV-seropositive. Sequenced sample: PBMCs. This chain connects TRBV19 to TRBJ1-1; 9 bases fit TRBD1. CDR3 bases: TGTGCCAGTAGTATGGGGACAGGGTATGAAGCTTTCTTT. Translated: CASSMGTGYEAFF.